This T cell receptor beta chain was sequenced during a study of shared clonotypes between healthy human individuals. About this clone itself: Its antigen remains unknown.

Germline loops: CDR1 SGHRS, CDR2 YFSETQ. CDR3 length: 16 residues. The V gene end was trimmed by 0 bases and the J gene end by 2 bases; junction bases not matched to a gene: 7. In the study's own analysis: ImmunoSEQ sequences covered only the junction and lacked quality scores; filtering therefore differed. TCRdb keeps only in-frame clones here, not all; method: immunoSEQ multiplex PCR. V, J and clone size were drawn from that table, and D and trimming were deduced from the DNA. The sample contains 2 million to 3 million clones, 80% to 95% of which appear only once. General study points: Sampling included only blood; tissue repertoires likely differ.

Sequenced input: naive CD4+ T cells from PBMCs. Subset here: CD45RA+ positively selected. This TCR was recovered from a young man in good health. Some clones in this sample may be carry-over from other donors' samples. V gene TRBV5-1 combines with J gene TRBJ2-7, with 8 bases that match TRBD2. CDR3: CASSLGPAGATYEQYF. Here the CDR3 DNA reads TGCGCCAGCAGCTTGGGTCCAGCGGGAGCCACCTACGAGCAGTACTTC.